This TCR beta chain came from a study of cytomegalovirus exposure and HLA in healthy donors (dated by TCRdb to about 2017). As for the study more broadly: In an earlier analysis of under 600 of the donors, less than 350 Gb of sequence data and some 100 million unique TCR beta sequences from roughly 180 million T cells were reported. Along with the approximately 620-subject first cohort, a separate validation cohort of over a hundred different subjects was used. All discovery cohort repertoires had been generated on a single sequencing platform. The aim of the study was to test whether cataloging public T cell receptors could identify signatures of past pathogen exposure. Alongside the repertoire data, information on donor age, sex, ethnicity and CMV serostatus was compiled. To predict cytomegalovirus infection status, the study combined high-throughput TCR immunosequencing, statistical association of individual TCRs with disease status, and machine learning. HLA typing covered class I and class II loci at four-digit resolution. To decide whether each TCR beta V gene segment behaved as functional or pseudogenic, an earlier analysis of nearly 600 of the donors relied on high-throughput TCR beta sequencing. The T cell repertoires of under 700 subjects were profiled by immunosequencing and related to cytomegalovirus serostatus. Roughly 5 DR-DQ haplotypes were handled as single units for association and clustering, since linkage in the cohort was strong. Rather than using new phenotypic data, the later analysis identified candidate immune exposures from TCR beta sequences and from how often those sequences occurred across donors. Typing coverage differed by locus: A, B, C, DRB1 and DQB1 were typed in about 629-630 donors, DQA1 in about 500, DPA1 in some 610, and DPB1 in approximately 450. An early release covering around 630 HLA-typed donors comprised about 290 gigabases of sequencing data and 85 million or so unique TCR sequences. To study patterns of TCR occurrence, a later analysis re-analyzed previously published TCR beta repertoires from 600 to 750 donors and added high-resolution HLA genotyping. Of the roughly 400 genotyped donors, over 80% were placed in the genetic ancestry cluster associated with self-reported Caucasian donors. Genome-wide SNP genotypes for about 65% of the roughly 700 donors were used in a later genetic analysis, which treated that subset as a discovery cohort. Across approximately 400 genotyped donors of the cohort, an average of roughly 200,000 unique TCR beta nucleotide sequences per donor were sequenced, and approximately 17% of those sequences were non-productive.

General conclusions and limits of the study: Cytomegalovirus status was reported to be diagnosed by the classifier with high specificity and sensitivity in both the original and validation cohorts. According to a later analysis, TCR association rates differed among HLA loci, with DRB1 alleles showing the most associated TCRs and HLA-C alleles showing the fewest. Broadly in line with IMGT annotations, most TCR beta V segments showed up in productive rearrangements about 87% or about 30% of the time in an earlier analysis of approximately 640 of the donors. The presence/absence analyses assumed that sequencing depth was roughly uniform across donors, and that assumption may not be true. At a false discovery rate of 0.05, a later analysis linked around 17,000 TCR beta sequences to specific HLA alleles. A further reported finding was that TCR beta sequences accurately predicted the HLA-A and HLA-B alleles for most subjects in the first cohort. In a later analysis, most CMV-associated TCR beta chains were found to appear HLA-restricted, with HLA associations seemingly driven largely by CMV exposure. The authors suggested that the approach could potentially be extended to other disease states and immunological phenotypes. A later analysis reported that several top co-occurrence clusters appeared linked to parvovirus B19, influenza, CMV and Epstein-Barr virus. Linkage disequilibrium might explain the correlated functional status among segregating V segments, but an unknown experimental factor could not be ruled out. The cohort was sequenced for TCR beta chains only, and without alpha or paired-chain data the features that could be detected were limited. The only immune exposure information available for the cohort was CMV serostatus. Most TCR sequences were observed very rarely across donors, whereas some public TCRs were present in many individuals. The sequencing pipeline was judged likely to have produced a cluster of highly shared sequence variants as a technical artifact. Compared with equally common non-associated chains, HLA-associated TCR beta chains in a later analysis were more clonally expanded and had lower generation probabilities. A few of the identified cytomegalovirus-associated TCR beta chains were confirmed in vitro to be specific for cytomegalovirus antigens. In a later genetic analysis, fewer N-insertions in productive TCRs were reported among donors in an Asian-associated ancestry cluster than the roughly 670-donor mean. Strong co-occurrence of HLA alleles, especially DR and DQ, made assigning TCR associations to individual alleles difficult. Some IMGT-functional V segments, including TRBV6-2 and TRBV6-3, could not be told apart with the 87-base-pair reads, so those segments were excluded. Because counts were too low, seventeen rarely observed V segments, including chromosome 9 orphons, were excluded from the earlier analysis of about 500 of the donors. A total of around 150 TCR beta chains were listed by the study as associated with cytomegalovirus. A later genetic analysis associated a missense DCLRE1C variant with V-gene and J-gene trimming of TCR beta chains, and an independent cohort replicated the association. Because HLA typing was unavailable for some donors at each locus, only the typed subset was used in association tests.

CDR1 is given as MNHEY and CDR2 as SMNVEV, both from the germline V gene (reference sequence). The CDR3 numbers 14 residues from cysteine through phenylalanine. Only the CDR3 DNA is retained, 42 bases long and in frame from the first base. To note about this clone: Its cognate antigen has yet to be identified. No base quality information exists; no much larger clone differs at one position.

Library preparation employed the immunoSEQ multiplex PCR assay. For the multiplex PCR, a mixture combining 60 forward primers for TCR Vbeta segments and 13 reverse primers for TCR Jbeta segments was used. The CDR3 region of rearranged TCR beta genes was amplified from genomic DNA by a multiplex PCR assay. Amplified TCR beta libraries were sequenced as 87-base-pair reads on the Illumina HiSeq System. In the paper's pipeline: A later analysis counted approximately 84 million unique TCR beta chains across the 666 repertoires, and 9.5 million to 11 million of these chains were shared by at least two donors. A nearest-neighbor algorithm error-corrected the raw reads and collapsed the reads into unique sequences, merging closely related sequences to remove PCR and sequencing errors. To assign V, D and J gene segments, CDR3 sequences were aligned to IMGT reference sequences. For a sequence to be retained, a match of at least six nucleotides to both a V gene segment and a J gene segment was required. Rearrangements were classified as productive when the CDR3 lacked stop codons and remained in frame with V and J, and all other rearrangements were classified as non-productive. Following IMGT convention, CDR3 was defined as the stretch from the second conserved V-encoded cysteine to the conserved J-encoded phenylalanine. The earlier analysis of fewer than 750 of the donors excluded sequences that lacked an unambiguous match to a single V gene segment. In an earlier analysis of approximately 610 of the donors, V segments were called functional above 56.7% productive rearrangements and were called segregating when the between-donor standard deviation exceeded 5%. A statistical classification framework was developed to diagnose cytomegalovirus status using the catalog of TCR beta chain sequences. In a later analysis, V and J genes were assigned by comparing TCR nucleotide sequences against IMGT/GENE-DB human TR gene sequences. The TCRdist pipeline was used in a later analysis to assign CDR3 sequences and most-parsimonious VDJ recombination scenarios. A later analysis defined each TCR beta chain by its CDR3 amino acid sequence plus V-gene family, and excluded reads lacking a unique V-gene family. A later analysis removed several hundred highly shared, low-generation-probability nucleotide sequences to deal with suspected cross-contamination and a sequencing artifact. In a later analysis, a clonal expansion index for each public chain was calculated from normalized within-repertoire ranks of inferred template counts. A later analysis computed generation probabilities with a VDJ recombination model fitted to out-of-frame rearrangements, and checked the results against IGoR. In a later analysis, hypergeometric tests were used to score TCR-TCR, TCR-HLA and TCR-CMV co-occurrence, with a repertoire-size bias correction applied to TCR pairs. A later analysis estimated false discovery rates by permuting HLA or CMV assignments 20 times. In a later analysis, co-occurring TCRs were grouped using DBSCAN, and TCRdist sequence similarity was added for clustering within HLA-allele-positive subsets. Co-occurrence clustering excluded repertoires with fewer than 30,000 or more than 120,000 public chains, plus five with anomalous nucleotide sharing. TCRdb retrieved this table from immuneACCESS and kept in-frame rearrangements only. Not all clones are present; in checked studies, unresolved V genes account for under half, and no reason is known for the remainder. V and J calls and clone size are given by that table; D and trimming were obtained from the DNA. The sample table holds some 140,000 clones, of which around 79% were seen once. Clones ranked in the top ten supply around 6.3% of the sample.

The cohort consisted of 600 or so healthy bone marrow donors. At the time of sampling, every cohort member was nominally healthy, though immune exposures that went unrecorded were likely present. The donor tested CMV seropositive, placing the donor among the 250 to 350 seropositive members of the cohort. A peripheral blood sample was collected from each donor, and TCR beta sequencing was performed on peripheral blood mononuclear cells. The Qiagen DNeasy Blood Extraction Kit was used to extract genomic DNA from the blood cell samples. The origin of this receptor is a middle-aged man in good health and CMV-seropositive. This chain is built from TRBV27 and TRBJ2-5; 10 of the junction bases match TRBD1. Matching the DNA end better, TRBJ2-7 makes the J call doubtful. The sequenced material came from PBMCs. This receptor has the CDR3 CASGRDRGTYEQYF. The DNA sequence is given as TGTGCCAGCGGCCGGGACAGGGGAACCTACGAGCAGTACTTC.